These T cell receptor beta chains were read from a single sample in a study of CD8+ T cells in alopecia areata. The table came from immunoSEQ multiplex PCR; TCRdb's copy has only in-frame clones and leaves some out. The sample carries 110,000 or so clones, 56% recorded once. The sample consisted of CD4+ T cells sorted from blood, taken at week 24, from a patient treated with tofacitinib. The source is a human donor with alopecia areata. Each CDR3 is given with its conserved first and last residue. D genes are given only for firm matches. Only part of the rows carry a size: once, few, many, or a class if the clone is expanded.

j_call v_call clone_size d_call cdr3_aa cdr3_nt
TRBJ1-1 TRBV11-2 NA NA CASSHSDTEAFF TGTGCCAGCAGCCATTCGGACACTGAAGCTTTCTTT
TRBJ2-7 TRBV27 NA NA CASSLVGGREQYF TGTGCCAGCAGTTTAGTTGGGGGGCGCGAGCAGTACTTC
TRBJ1-5 TRBV6-1 few NA CASRQENSNQPQHF TGTGCCAGCAGACAGGAAAATAGCAATCAGCCCCAGCATTTT
TRBJ1-2 TRBV6-1 NA NA CASSETGTIYGYTF TGTGCCAGCAGTGAAACCGGGACAATCTATGGCTACACCTTC
TRBJ2-3 TRBV4-3 NA TRBD2 CASSQGGGAGGDTQYF TGCGCCAGCAGCCAAGGCGGGGGGGCCGGAGGAGATACGCAGTATTTT
TRBJ2-5 TRBV9 few TRBD1 CASSRGGTGEETQYF TGTGCCAGCAGCAGAGGGGGGACAGGGGAAGAGACCCAGTACTTC
TRBJ2-6 TRBV30 NA NA CAWSVDLTSSGANVLTF TGTGCCTGGAGTGTAGACCTAACTAGCTCTGGGGCCAACGTCCTGACTTTC
TRBJ1-5 TRBV7-9 few NA CASSLVGGNQPQHF TGTGCCAGCAGCTTAGTTGGGGGCAATCAGCCCCAGCATTTT
TRBJ2-5 TRBV7-8 NA TRBD2 CASSVRGALQETQYF TGTGCCAGCAGCGTGCGGGGGGCACTGCAAGAGACCCAGTACTTC
TRBJ2-3 TRBV27 NA TRBD2 CASTRLAGGGTDTQYF TGTGCCAGCACCCGACTAGCGGGGGGGGGCACAGATACGCAGTATTTT
TRBJ2-1 TRBV5-4 NA NA CASSSDNEQFF TGTGCCAGCAGCTCCGACAATGAGCAGTTCTTC
TRBJ1-2 TRBV5-1 few NA CASSLDSAGVGGYTF TGCGCCAGCAGCTTGGATAGTGCCGGAGTGGGAGGCTACACCTTC
TRBJ2-3 TRBV29-1 few NA CSVVWGNTDTQYF TGCAGCGTTGTGTGGGGGAACACAGATACGCAGTATTTT
TRBJ1-6 TRBV4-2 NA NA CASSQRNGGSSYNSPLHF TGTGCCAGCAGCCAAAGGAACGGGGGGAGCTCCTATAATTCACCCCTCCACTTT